The entry below describes one T cell receptor beta chain. This table comes from immunoSEQ multiplex PCR, and its TCRdb copy is limited to in-frame clones, with some not included. The data contain around 140,000 clones, around four fifths of them singletons. V was cut by 1 base and J by 8 bases, with 9 bases left in between. This CDR3 has 13 amino acids. Germline CDR1 reads SEHNR; CDR2 reads FQNEAQ (reference sequence). The sample belongs to a study of blood T cell repertoires in COVID-19. Study context: Italy, Spain and the United States were the sources of the convalescent and acute COVID-19 samples.

The V call is TRBV7-9, the J call TRBJ2-1; D call uncertain. What was sequenced was PBMCs or T cells enriched from blood (not recorded which). This sequence was found in a man aged 35 to 55 with acute COVID-19. The CDR3 DNA reads TGTGCCAGCAGCTTAGGATCCCTAGATGAGCAGTTCTTC. Translated, it gives CASSLGSLDEQFF.